Here is one T cell receptor beta chain with its context. Only in-frame clones appear in the TCRdb table, and some are missing; sequencing was by immunoSEQ multiplex PCR. Among hundreds of thousands of clones listed, 70% to 90% were seen once. The sample is drawn from a study of blood T cell repertoires in COVID-19. V lost 4 bases to trimming and J lost 3 bases; unmatched junction nucleotides: 5. CDR3 length: 14 residues. The germline V gene encodes CDR1 LGHNA and CDR2 YNFKEQ. The chain is built from TRBV4-2 and TRBJ1-2; 7 bases are shared with TRBD1. Sequencing was carried out using peripheral blood. The TCR originated in a woman aged 25 to 45 with COVID-19, enrolled during active disease. The CDR3 is CASSRGTEDYGYTF. The CDR3 nucleotides read TGTGCCAGCAGCCGCGGGACAGAGGACTATGGCTACACCTTC.